At least ten counts were recorded for the clone carrying this T cell receptor (beta chain). What it recognizes is unknown. RNA transcripts served as the template for amplifying TCR beta CDR3 regions. First-round RT-PCR with HTBI primers amplified the TCR CDR3 region. TCRdb reprocessed the multiplex PCR reads with MiXCR, giving one entry per CDR3 protein. The table includes roughly 380,000 distinct CDR3 sequences, approximately 15% detected once. This entry comes from a study of T cells in Graves' hyperthyroidism and ophthalmopathy. About the research overall: Any treatment followed the collection of peripheral blood at initial diagnosis.

Criteria for exclusion of patients were uncontrolled infection, other autoimmune disease, pregnancy or lactation. Predating any ophthalmopathy symptoms, the blood sample was taken at first hyperthyroidism diagnosis. Study findings and constraints: Stable hyperthyroidism was separated from ophthalmopathy by a model based on 13 V-J features.

CDR3 length: 14 amino acids. In germline, CDR1 is SNHLY, CDR2 FYNNEI. V gave up 1 base and J gave up 7 bases, with 13 bases separating them. The J gene is TRBJ1-2, the V gene TRBV2; no reliable D call. This TCR derives from a man younger than 40 with Graves' hyperthyroidism that later progressed to Graves' ophthalmopathy. The sequenced sample consisted of blood. CDR3 DNA: TGTGCCAGCAGTGAAGGGTTAACTATCCGTGGCTACACCTTC. Translating it yields CASSEGLTIRGYTF.